Listed here are 26 T cell receptor beta chains from one sample, sequenced in a study of shared clonotypes between healthy human individuals. Measured with immunoSEQ multiplex PCR; TCRdb has only the in-frame clones, and not every one. Of about 1 million clones detected, around 76% appear once; the ten largest clones hold about 1.5%. The sample was memory CD4+ T cells sorted from blood. Subset described: CD45RA-negative fraction. Receptors were obtained from a man aged 18 to 30 in good health.

The chain joins TRBV6-1 to TRBJ2-7; D remains ambiguous. Germline assignment: CDR1 MNHNS and CDR2 SASEGT. Trimming stripped 1 base from V and 8 bases from J, with 6 bases between. CDR3 length: 11 residues. The DNA for the CDR3 is TGTGCCAGCAGTGAAGGCACGAAGCAGTACTTC. Amino acid sequence: CASSEGTKQYF.

The J gene is TRBJ2-7, the V gene TRBV7-4; either TRBD1 or TRBD2 may fit D (5 bases each). This CDR3 contains 13 residues. Germline-derived CDR1 and CDR2 are SGHVT and SQSDAQ. V gave up 1 base and J gave up 2 bases, with 6 bases separating them. For the CDR3, the DNA is TGTGCCAGCAGCTTAGTGGGACCCTACGAGCAGTACTTC. As protein: CASSLVGPYEQYF.

CDR3 in DNA: TGTGCCAGCAGTGCCATGGACAGTTATGGCTACACCTTC. Amino acid sequence: CASSAMDSYGYTF. The chain uses TRBV27 and TRBJ1-2; D perhaps matches TRBD1 (6 bases). Germline lookup yields CDR1 MNHEY and CDR2 SMNVEV (reference sequence). CDR3 length: 13 residues. V was cut by 5 bases and J by 5 bases, with 12 bases left in between.

This clone is a singleton in its sample. The V gene is TRBV25-1, the J gene TRBJ2-2, with 11 bases lining up with TRBD2. The CDR3 consists of 18 residues. Per germline, CDR1 MGHDK and CDR2 SYGVNS. Trimming at V came to 1 base and at J to 3 bases, leaving 7 bases not matched to a gene. The CDR3 bases are TGTGCCAGCAGTGAATGGTCCCTAGCGGGAGGCGACACCGGGGAGCTGTTTTTT. Amino acids: CASSEWSLAGGDTGELFF. The variable domain in full, with the rest retrieved from reference TRBV25-1 and TRBJ2-2, is EADIYQTPRYLVIGTGKKITLECSQTMGHDKMYWYQQDPGMELHLIHYSYGVNSTEKGDLSSESTVSRIRTEHFPLTLESARPSHTSQYLCASSEWSLAGGDTGELFFGEGSRLTVL.

The chain combines TRBV7-9 with TRBJ2-6; the D gene is possibly TRBD1 (5 bases). The V gene lost 1 base and the J gene lost 4 bases, with 8 bases spanning the gap. This CDR3 comprises 15 residues. Germline V gene data show CDR1 as SEHNR and CDR2 as FQNEAQ (reference sequence). CDR3 bases: TGTGCCAGCAGCTTAGGACAGACCGGGGCCAACGTCCTGACTTTC. This gives the protein CASSLGQTGANVLTF.

CDR3 coding DNA: TGTGCCAGCTCACCTTCCCGGATGAACACTGAAGCTTTCTTT. Encoded protein: CASSPSRMNTEAFF. V is TRBV18 and J is TRBJ1-1; D is unresolved. Germline V CDR1 and CDR2: KGHSH, LQKENI. The V and J ends lost 3 bases and 0 bases respectively, with 8 bases between them. The CDR3 loop spans 14 amino acids.

J is TRBJ2-7 and V is TRBV9, with D maybe TRBD2 (6 bases). There are 16 residues in the CDR3. Deletions cut 3 bases from V and 2 bases from J, with 18 bases between. Looked up from germline, CDR1 is SGDLS and CDR2 is YYNGEE. CDR3 sequence: CASSEGVSGYTYEQYF. CDR3 sequence (DNA): TGTGCCAGCAGCGAAGGCGTTAGCGGCTATACCTACGAGCAGTACTTC.

This clone was counted once. The chain joins TRBV5-1 to TRBJ2-7, with 7 nucleotides matching TRBD1. V shed 5 bases and J 7 bases; nucleotides not matched to a gene: 12. Germline V gene sequence: CDR1 SGHRS, CDR2 YFSETQ. The CDR3 extends over 14 amino acids. The CDR3 DNA reads as TGCGCCAGCAGTTTTAACAGGGGCACGCGGGAGCAGTACTTC. Encoded protein: CASSFNRGTREQYF.

The rearrangement uses TRBV2 and TRBJ1-2; D call uncertain. Between the trimmed V and J ends, which lost 7 bases and 6 bases, there was a span of 24 bases. This CDR3 spans 16 amino acids. The germline CDR1 and CDR2 sequences are SNHLY and FYNNEI. The CDR3 bases are TGTGCCAGCATTCTACGGGGTGGAGGGATAGGAAATGGCTACACCTTC. Protein product: CASILRGGGIGNGYTF.

This clone has a handful of counts. The V call is TRBV5-4, the J call TRBJ2-1; no definite D call. Deletions cut 0 bases from V and 8 bases from J, with 9 bases between. Germline V lookup: CDR1 SGHNT, CDR2 YYREEE (reference sequence). The CDR3 is made up of 13 amino acids. CDR3 in amino acids: CASSLVEAYEQFF. The CDR3, as DNA: TGTGCCAGCAGCTTGGTTGAAGCGTATGAGCAGTTCTTC.

This clone was found a few times. The chain carries TRBV12-5 and TRBJ2-1; D is unclear. Germline V gives CDR1 LGHNT, CDR2 FRNRAP. V lost 3 bases and J 8 bases, leaving 11 bases between the germline ends. The CDR3 covers 13 residues. CDR3 bases: TGTGCTAGTGGTTTTTATCTTGGGGATGAGCAGTTCTTC. Protein: CASGFYLGDEQFF.

The chain carries TRBV6-1 and TRBJ2-7; D may be TRBD1 (6 bases). V was cut by 10 bases and J by 4 bases, with 14 bases left in between. Germline CDR1 reads MNHNS; CDR2 reads SASEGT. CDR3 size: 12 residues. CDR3 DNA sequence: TGTGCCATCACAGGGTTTAGTTACGAGCAGTACTTC. It specifies CAITGFSYEQYF.

The chain uses TRBV21-1 and TRBJ2-3; the D segment call TRBD2 is taken from the table without a DNA check. TRBV21-1 is classified as a pseudogene. CDR3 length equals 13 residues. The CDR3 coding sequence is TGTGCCAGCAGCCCCCGAGACACAGATACGCAGTATTTT. This gives the protein CASSPRDTDTQYF.

V gene TRBV27 combines with J gene TRBJ1-6; no definite D call. From germline, CDR1 is MNHEY and CDR2 SMNVEV (reference sequence). The V end was cut by 7 bases, the J end by 5 bases, with 15 bases between. There are 15 residues in the CDR3. CDR3 in amino acids: CASKTGSVNNSPLHF. The CDR3 coding sequence is TGTGCCAGCAAAACGGGCAGTGTGAATAATTCACCCCTCCACTTT.

The gene calls are TRBV6-6 and TRBJ2-5, with D hard to call. The CDR3 spans 13 residues. Looked up from germline, CDR1 is MNHNY and CDR2 is SVGAGI (reference sequence). The V end lost 4 bases, the J end lost 4 bases, and 10 bases lay between the germline ends. The CDR3 nucleotides are TGTGCCAGCAGTTTCACTCTCGCAGAGACCCAGTACTTC. It codes for CASSFTLAETQYF.

The chain links TRBV19 to TRBJ1-1; tentative D call: TRBD1 (5 bases). Deletions cut 4 bases from V and 2 bases from J, with 14 bases between. In germline, CDR1 is LNHDA, CDR2 SQIVND (reference sequence). The CDR3 is 15 amino acids. CDR3 coding DNA: TGTGCCAGTAGTACGATAGGGGTGAGTAACACTGAAGCTTTCTTT. Residues: CASSTIGVSNTEAFF.

The chain employs TRBV6-1 and TRBJ1-3, with 9 bases matching TRBD1. V shed 4 bases and J 0 bases; nucleotides not matched to a gene: 4. From germline, CDR1 is MNHNS and CDR2 SASEGT. The CDR3 has 16 residues. The CDR3 DNA sequence: TGTGCCAGCAGTGGGACAGGGGCTATCTCTGGAAACACCATATATTTT. Amino acid sequence: CASSGTGAISGNTIYF.

The CDR3 region is CASSLVGGQPQHF. Written as DNA, the CDR3 is TGCGCCAGCAGCCTGGTGGGGGGTCAGCCCCAGCATTTT. The chain carries TRBV4-3 and TRBJ1-5; possible D gene TRBD1, 5 bases. V shed 4 bases and J shed 6 bases, with 10 bases lying between them. Germline V gives CDR1 LGHNA, CDR2 YSLEER. There are 13 residues in the CDR3.

The chain combines TRBV10-2 with TRBJ2-7; 7 bases fit TRBD1. The germline V gene has CDR1 WSHSY and CDR2 SAAADI. V lost 8 bases to trimming and J lost 1 base; unmatched junction nucleotides: 5. CDR3 length: 13 residues. The CDR3 DNA reads TGCGCCAGCCAAGGGACAGTTTCCTACGAGCAGTACTTC. As protein: CASQGTVSYEQYF.

Only one count was recorded for this clone. The chain is built from TRBV2 and TRBJ2-1, with TRBD2 identical over 11 bases. Germline values: CDR1 SNHLY, CDR2 FYNNEI. The ends lost 2 bases at V and 10 bases at J; junction bases unmatched: 7. CDR3 length: 15 amino acids. The CDR3 loop is CASSEILAGAGEQFF. The CDR3 DNA reads TGTGCCAGCAGTGAAATACTAGCGGGAGCGGGCGAGCAGTTCTTC.

This clone was seen only a few times. The rearrangement joins TRBV2 to TRBJ1-5; unclear D gene. Germline CDR1 is SNHLY and CDR2 is FYNNEI. The ends were cut back, 6 bases at V and 2 bases at J, with 8 bases in the middle. The length of the CDR3 is 13 residues. The CDR3 protein is CASRLRGNQPQHF. In nucleotides, the CDR3 is TGTGCCAGCAGATTACGGGGCAATCAGCCCCAGCATTTT. The full variable domain, in which reference TRBV2 and TRBJ1-5 provide the parts outside the CDR3, is EPEVTQTPSHQVTQMGQEVILRCVPISNHLYFYWYRQILGQKVEFLVSFYNNEISEKSEIFDDQFSVERPDGSNFTLKIRSTKLEDSAMYFCASRLRGNQPQHFGDGTRLSIL.

This clone has a single count. V and J are TRBV5-1 and TRBJ2-7; D may correspond to TRBD1 or TRBD2 (5 bases each). Deletions cut 0 bases from V and 2 bases from J, with 21 bases between. This CDR3 comprises 18 residues. CDR1 SGHRS and CDR2 YFSETQ come from the germline V gene. In DNA, the CDR3 is TGCGCCAGCAGCTTGGCCTATGTCCCGGGACGTTTCGCCTACGAGCAGTACTTC. Amino acids: CASSLAYVPGRFAYEQYF.

In its sample, this clone was seen once. The genes are TRBV5-4 and TRBJ1-2; unclear D gene. Trimming cost V 0 bases and J 2 bases, with 5 bases left between them. The CDR3 covers 13 residues. Germline-derived CDR1 and CDR2 are SGHNT and YYREEE (reference sequence). The CDR3 loop reads CASSLGNNYGYTF. Here the CDR3 DNA reads TGTGCCAGCAGCTTGGGTAACAACTATGGCTACACCTTC. Supplemented by reference TRBV5-4 and TRBJ1-2, the full variable domain reads ETGVTQSPTHLIKTRGQQVTLRCSSQSGHNTVSWYQQALGQGPQFIFQYYREEENGRGNFPPRFSGLQFPNYSSELNVNALELDDSALYLCASSLGNNYGYTFGSGTRLTVV.

The genes are TRBV6-1 and TRBJ2-3; 10 bases line up with TRBD1. The length of the CDR3 is 13 residues. The germline V gene encodes CDR1 MNHNS and CDR2 SASEGT. Trimming took 8 bases from V and 5 from J; bases not matched to a gene: 4. CDR3 DNA: TGTGCCAGCCGGGACAGGGGACAAGATACGCAGTATTTT. Amino acids: CASRDRGQDTQYF.

V and J are TRBV10-3 and TRBJ2-5; perhaps TRBD2 as D (7 bases). The germline V gene encodes CDR1 ENHRY and CDR2 SYGVKD. V lost 5 bases and J lost 4, with 14 bases in between. The CDR3 is made up of 14 amino acids. This CDR3 is CAISQRGEGETQYF. CDR3 nucleotides: TGTGCCATCAGTCAAAGGGGGGAGGGAGAGACCCAGTACTTC.

The sample holds a few counts of this clone. V gene TRBV11-1 combines with J gene TRBJ1-2; TRBD1 might be the D (5 bases). The germline gives CDR1 SGHAT, CDR2 FQDESV (reference sequence). This CDR3 spans 13 amino acids. The V gene lost 4 bases and the J gene lost 3 bases, with 9 bases spanning the gap. The CDR3 region is CASSYGGDYGYTF. CDR3 DNA: TGTGCCAGCAGCTACGGGGGGGACTATGGCTACACCTTC.